What follows describes a single T cell receptor (beta chain). Antigen: not known. Germline V gene lookup returns CDR1 SNHLY and CDR2 FYNNEI. The length of the CDR3 is 13 residues. V lost 3 bases and J lost 2, with 8 bases in between. This sample is part of a study of T cell responses to AZD1222 COVID-19 vaccine. Notes on the study in general: Spike was spanned by vaccine-associated CD4 TCRs, which were dominant at 160-218 and 743-854.

TCRdb's table, derived via immunoSEQ multiplex PCR, lists solely in-frame clones and lacks some. The table has approximately 150,000 clones, approximately 90% seen once. Sequencing used peripheral blood, obtained 28 days after the second AZD1222 dose. The clonotype comes from an adult who received the AZD1222 COVID-19 vaccine. The rearrangement uses TRBV2 and TRBJ2-7; no reliable D call. The CDR3 DNA is TGTGCCAGCAGTGATCCCGAGGCCTACGAGCAGTACTTC. Its translation is CASSDPEAYEQYF.